This TCR beta chain came from a study of shared clonotypes between healthy human individuals. To note about this clone: Its antigen remains unidentified.

CDR3 length: 11 residues. The germline V gene has CDR1 SGHNT and CDR2 YYREEE (reference sequence). V shed 6 bases and J shed 6 bases, with 7 bases lying between them. General study points: Limited genetic and exposure-history diversity came from having few donors. Sampling was confined to blood; repertoires within tissues likely differ.

CD45RO-negative CD8 cells positively selected for CCR7 made up the naive population, which excluded terminally differentiated effector memory CD45RA+ cells. The DNA input per sorted-subset replicate PCR was 200 ng, corresponding to 30,000 or so T cell genomes. The repertoire was sequenced with immunoSEQ multiplex PCR; TCRdb's copy has only in-frame clones and lacks some. The profile shows around 1.9 million clones, about 93% of them singletons. Sequencing was performed on naive CD8+ T cells from PBMCs. The rearrangement joins TRBV5-4 to TRBJ2-1; D is undetermined. The TCR originated in a man aged 18 to 29 in good health. Some clones in this sample may be carry-over from other donors' samples. In DNA, the CDR3 is TGTGCCAGCACCTCCATCAATGAGCAGTTCTTC. Residues: CASTSINEQFF.